This TCR beta chain was sequenced during a study of beta chain features in type 1 diabetes. Turning to the study itself: Over all samples combined, over 85,000,000 sorted cells were examined.

Expressed TCRB transcripts got sequenced, as all isolated RNA was reverse transcribed. The study sequenced naive, central memory and regulatory T cell samples to an average of around 3.4 million reads. TCRdb's table, derived via immunoSEQ multiplex PCR, lists solely in-frame clones and lacks some. The sample has 200,000 to 250,000 clones, 11% seen once; the top ten hold roughly 1.4%. This clone was seen a few times. Other DNA sequences in the same sample also yield this CDR3. Markers CD45RO/CCR7/CD25/CD127/CD95/CD27 served to sort CD4+ naive, central memory, regulatory and stem cell-like memory cells. Germline lookup yields CDR1 GTSNPN and CDR2 SVGIG (reference sequence). This CDR3 is built from 11 residues. The trim removed 8 bases at V and 8 bases at J, leaving 7 bases unmatched.

The receptor's source is a man between 18 and 29 years old in good health. Material for sequencing was central memory CD4+ T cells from blood. This chain connects TRBV30 to TRBJ2-3; 7 nucleotides line up with TRBD1. The CDR3 DNA reads TGTGCCGTGAGGGGGCCGGGTACGCAGTATTTT. As protein: CAVRGPGTQYF. Variable domain in full (rest from reference TRBV30 and TRBJ2-3): SQTIHQWPATLVQPVGSPLSLECTVEGTSNPNLYWYRQAAGRGLQLLFYSVGIGQISSEVPQNLSASRPQDRQFILSSKKLLLSDSGFYLCAVRGPGTQYFGPGTRLTVL.